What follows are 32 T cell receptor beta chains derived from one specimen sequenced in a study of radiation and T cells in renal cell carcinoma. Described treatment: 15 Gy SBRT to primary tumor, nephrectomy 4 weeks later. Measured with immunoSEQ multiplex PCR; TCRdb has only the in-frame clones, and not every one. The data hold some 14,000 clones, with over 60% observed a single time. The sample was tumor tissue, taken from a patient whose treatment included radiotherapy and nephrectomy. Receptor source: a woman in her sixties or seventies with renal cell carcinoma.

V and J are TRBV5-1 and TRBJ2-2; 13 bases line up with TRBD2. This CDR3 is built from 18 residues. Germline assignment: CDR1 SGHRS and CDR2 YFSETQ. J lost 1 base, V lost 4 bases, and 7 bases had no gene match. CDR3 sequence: CASSPWTSGGGNTGELFF. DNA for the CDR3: TGCGCCAGCAGCCCCTGGACTAGCGGGGGCGGGAACACCGGGGAGCTGTTTTTT.

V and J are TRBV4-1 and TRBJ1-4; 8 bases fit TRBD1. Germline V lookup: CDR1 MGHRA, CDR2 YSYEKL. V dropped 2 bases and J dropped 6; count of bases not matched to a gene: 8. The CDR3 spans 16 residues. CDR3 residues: CASSQPDRGEDEKLFF. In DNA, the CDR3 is TGCGCCAGCAGCCAACCCGACAGGGGCGAGGATGAAAAACTGTTTTTT.

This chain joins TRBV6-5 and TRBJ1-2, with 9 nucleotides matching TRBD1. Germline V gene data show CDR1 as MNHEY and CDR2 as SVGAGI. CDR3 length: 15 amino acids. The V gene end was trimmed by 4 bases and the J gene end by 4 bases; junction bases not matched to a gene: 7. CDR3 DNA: TGTGCCAGCAGTTTAAGGACAGGGGAGGTCTATGGCTACACCTTC. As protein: CASSLRTGEVYGYTF.

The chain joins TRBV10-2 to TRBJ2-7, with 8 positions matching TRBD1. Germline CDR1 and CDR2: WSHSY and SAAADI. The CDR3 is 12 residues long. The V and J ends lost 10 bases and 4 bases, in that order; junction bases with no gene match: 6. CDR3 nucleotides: TGCGCCACCGGACAGGGTAGATACGAGCAGTACTTC. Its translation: CATGQGRYEQYF.

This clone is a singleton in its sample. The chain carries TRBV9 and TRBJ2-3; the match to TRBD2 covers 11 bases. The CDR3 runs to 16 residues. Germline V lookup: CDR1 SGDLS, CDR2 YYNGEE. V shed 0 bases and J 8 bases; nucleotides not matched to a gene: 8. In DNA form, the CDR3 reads TGTGCCAGCAGCGTAGGAACTAGCGGGAGATTCGGTACGCAGTATTTT. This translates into CASSVGTSGRFGTQYF. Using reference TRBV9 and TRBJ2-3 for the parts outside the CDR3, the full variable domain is DSGVTQTPKHLITATGQRVTLRCSPRSGDLSVYWYQQSLDQGLQFLIQYYNGEERAKGNILERFSAQQFPDLHSELNLSSLELGDSALYFCASSVGTSGRFGTQYFGPGTRLTVL.

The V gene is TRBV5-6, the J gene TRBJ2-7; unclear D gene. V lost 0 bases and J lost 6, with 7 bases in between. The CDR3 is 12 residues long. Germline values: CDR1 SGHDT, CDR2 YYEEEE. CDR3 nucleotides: TGTGCCAGCAGCTTGGCCGGTGGCGAGCAGTACTTC. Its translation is CASSLAGGEQYF.

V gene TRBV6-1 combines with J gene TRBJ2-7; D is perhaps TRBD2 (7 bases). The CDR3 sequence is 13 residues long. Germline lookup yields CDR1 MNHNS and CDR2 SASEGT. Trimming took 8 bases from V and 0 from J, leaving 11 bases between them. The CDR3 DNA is TGTGCCAGCGGCGGGGGCGTCTCCTACGAGCAGTACTTC. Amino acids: CASGGGVSYEQYF.

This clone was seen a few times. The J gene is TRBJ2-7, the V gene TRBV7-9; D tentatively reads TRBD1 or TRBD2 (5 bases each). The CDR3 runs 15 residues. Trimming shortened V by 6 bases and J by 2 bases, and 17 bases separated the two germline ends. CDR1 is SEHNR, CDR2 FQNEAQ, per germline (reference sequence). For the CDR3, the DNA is TGTGCCAGCAGTTCAGACGGGACGCTAGCCTACGAGCAGTACTTC. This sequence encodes CASSSDGTLAYEQYF.

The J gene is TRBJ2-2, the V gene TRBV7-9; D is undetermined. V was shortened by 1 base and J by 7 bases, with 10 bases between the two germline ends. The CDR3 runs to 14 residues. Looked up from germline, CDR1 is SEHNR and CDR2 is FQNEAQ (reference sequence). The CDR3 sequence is CASSLGSIYGELFF. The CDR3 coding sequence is TGTGCCAGCAGCTTAGGGTCCATATACGGGGAGCTGTTTTTT.

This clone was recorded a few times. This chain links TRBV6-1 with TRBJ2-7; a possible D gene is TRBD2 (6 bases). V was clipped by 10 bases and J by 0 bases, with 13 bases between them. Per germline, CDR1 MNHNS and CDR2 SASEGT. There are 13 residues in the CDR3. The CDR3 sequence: CATLEGNSYEQYF. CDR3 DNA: TGTGCCACCTTGGAGGGGAACTCCTACGAGCAGTACTTC.

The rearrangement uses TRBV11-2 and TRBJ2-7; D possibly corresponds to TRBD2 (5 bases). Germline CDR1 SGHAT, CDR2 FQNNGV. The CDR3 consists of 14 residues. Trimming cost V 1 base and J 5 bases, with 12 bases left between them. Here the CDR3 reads CASSLGVFSDEQYF. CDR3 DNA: TGTGCCAGCAGCTTAGGTGTATTTAGCGACGAGCAGTACTTC.

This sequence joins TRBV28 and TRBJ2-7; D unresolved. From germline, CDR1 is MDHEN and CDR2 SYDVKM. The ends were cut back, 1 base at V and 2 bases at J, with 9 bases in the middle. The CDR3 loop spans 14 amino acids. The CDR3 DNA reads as TGTGCCAGCAGTTTATCGAATTCCGCCTACGAGCAGTACTTC. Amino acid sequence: CASSLSNSAYEQYF.

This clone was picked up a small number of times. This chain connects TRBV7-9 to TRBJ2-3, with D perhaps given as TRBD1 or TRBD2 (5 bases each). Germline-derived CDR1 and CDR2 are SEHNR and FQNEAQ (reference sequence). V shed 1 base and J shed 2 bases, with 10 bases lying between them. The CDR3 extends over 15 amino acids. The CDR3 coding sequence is TGTGCCAGCAGCTTAGGGGGACCTTTCACAGATACGCAGTATTTT. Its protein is CASSLGGPFTDTQYF. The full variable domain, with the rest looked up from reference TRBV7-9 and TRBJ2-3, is DTGVSQNPRHKITKRGQNVTFRCDPISEHNRLYWYRQTLGQGPEFLTYFQNEAQLEKSRLLSDRFSAERPKGSFSTLEIQRTEQGDSAMYLCASSLGGPFTDTQYFGPGTRLTVL.

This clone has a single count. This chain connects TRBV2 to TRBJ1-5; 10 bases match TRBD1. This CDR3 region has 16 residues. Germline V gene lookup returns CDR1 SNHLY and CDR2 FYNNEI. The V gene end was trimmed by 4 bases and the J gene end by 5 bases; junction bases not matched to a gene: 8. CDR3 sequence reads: CASSVTGTGVDQPQHF. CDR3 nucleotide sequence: TGTGCCAGCAGTGTTACGGGGACAGGGGTGGATCAGCCCCAGCATTTT.

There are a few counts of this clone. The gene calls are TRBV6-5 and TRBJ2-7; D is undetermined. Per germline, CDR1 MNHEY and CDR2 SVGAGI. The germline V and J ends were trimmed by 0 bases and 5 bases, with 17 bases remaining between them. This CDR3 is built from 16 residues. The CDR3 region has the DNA TGTGCCAGCAGTTACTCGAATGGTGAGCCTTTTGACGAGCAGTACTTC. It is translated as CASSYSNGEPFDEQYF.

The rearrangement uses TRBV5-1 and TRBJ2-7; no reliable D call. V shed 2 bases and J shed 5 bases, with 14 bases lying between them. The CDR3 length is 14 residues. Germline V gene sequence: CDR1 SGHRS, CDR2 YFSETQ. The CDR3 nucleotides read TGCGCCAGCAGCTTCGGTTCTCAGCGCCACGAGCAGTACTTC. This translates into CASSFGSQRHEQYF.

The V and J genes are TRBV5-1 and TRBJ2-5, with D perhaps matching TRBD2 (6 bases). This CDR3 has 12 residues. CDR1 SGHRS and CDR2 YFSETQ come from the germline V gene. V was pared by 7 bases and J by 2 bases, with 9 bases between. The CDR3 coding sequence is TGCGCCAGCCGGGGACTGCAAGAGACCCAGTACTTC. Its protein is CASRGLQETQYF.

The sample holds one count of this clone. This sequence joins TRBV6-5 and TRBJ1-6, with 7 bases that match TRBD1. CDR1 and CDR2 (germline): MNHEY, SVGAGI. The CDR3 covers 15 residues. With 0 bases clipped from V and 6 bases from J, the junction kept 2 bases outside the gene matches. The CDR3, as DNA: TGTGCCAGCAGTTACTCGGGACAGCGTAATTCACCCCTCCACTTT. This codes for CASSYSGQRNSPLHF.

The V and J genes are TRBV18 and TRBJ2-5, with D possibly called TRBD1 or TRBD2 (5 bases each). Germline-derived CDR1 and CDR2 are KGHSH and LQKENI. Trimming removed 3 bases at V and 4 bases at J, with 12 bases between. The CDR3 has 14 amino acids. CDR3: CASSPRGPSETQYF. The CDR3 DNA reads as TGTGCCAGCTCACCCCGGGGACCGTCAGAGACCCAGTACTTC.

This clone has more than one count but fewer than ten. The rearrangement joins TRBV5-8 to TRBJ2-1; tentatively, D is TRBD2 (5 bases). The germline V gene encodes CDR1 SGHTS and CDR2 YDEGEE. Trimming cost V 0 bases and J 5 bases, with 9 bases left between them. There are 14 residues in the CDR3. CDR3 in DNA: TGTGCCAGCAGCTTGGGAGGGATGGACAATGAGCAGTTCTTC. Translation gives CASSLGGMDNEQFF.

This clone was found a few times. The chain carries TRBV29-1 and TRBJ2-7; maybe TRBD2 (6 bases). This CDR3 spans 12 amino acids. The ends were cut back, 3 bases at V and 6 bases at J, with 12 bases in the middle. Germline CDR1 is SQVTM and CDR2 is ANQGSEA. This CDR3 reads CSVDKGGTEQYF. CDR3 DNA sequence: TGCAGCGTTGACAAAGGAGGGACCGAGCAGTACTTC.

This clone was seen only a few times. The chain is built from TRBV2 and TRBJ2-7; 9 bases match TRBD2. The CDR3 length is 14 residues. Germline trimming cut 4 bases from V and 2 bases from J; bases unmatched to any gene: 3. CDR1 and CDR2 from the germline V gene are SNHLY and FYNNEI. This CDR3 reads CASSATSGPYEQYF. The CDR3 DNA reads TGTGCCAGCAGTGCGACTAGCGGACCCTACGAGCAGTACTTC.

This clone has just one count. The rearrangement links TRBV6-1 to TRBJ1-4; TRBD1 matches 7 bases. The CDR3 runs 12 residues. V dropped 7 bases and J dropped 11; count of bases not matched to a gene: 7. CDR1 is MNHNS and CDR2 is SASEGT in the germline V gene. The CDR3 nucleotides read TGTGCCAGCACGGGACAGTCGGATAAACTGTTTTTT. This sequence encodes CASTGQSDKLFF.

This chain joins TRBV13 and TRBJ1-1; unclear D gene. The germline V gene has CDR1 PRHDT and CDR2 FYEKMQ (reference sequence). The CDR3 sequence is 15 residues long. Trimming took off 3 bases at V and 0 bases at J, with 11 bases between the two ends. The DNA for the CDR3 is TGTGCCAGCAGCTTCTGGGGTTCCATGAACACTGAAGCTTTCTTT. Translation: CASSFWGSMNTEAFF. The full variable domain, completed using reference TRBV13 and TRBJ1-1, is AAGVIQSPRHLIKEKRETATLKCYPIPRHDTVYWYQQGPGQDPQFLISFYEKMQSDKGSIPDRFSAQQFSDYHSELNMSSLELGDSALYFCASSFWGSMNTEAFFGQGTRLTVV.

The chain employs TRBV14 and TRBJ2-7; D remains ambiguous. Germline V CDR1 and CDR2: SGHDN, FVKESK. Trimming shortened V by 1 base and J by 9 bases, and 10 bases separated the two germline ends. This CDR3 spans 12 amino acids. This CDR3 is CASSQAGRWQYF. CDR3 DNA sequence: TGTGCCAGCAGCCAAGCAGGAAGGTGGCAGTACTTC.

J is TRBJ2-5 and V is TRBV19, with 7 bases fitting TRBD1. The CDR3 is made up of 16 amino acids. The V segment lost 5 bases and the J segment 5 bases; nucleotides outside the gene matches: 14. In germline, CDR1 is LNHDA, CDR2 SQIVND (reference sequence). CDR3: CASSPGTASFGETQYF. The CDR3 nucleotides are TGTGCCAGTAGTCCCGGGACAGCCTCCTTTGGGGAGACCCAGTACTTC.

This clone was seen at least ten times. CDR3: CAWTVAGGHSSEQYF. In DNA, the CDR3 is TGTGCCTGGACCGTGGCGGGGGGTCATAGCAGCGAGCAGTACTTC. This chain links TRBV30 with TRBJ2-7; 8 positions match TRBD2. V trimming: 4 bases; J trimming: 6 bases; junction bases outside the gene matches: 14. From germline, CDR1 is GTSNPN and CDR2 SVGIG (reference sequence). This CDR3 has 15 amino acids.

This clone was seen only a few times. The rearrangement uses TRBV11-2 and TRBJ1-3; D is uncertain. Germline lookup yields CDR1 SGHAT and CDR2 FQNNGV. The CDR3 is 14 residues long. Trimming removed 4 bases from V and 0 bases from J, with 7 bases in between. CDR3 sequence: CASSSFFSGNTIYF. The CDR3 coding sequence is TGTGCCAGCAGCTCCTTCTTCTCTGGAAACACCATATATTTT.

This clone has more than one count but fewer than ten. In nucleotides, the CDR3 is TGTGCCAGCAGCATTGGGGCAGCCCCTTTAGCTACGCAGTATTTT. This codes for CASSIGAAPLATQYF. This chain connects TRBV5-5 to TRBJ2-3, with a weak D call TRBD1 (5 bases). The CDR3 has 15 residues. With 4 bases removed from V and 8 bases from J, the gap between germline ends came to 20 bases. CDR1 is SGHKS and CDR2 is YYEKEE in the germline V gene (reference sequence). The full variable domain, completed using reference TRBV5-5 and TRBJ2-3, is DAGVTQSPTHLIKTRGQQVTLRCSPISGHKSVSWYQQVLGQGPQFIFQYYEKEERGRGNFPDRFSARQFPNYSSELNVNALLLGDSALYLCASSIGAAPLATQYFGPGTRLTVL.

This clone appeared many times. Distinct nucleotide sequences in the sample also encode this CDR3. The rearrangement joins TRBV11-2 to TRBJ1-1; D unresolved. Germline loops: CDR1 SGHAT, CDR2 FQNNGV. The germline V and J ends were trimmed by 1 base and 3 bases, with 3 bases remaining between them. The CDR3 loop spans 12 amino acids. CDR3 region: CASSLVDTEAFF. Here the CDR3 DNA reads TGTGCCAGCAGCTTAGTTGACACTGAAGCTTTCTTT. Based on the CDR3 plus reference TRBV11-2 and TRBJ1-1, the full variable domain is EAGVAQSPRYKIIEKRQSVAFWCNPISGHATLYWYQQILGQGPKLLIQFQNNGVVDDSQLPKDRFSAERLKGVDSTLKIQPAKLEDSAVYLCASSLVDTEAFFGQGTRLTVV.

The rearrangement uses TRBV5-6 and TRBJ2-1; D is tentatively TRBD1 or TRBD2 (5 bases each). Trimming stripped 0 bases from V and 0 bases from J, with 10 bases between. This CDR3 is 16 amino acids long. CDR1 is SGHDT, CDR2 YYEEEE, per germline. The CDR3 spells CASSLVGTSSYNEQFF. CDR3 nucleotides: TGTGCCAGCAGCTTGGTGGGGACGAGCTCCTACAATGAGCAGTTCTTC.

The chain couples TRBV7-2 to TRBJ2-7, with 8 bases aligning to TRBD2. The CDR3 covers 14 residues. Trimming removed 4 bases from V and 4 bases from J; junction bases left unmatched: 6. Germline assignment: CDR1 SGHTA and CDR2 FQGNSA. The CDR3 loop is CASSWGTRAYEQYF. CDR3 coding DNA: TGTGCCAGCAGCTGGGGGACTAGGGCGTACGAGCAGTACTTC.